Presented here are 23 T cell receptor beta chains from one specimen sequenced in a study of T cell responses to AZD1222 COVID-19 vaccine. Measured with immunoSEQ multiplex PCR; TCRdb has only the in-frame clones, and not every one. The sample contains 150,000 or so clones, almost 95% of which appear only once. The material sequenced was peripheral blood, taken 28 days after the second AZD1222 dose. All receptors come from an adult who received the AZD1222 COVID-19 vaccine.

V gene TRBV7-2 combines with J gene TRBJ2-2; tentatively, D is TRBD1 (6 bases). V lost 5 bases and J 1 base, leaving 17 bases between the germline ends. CDR1 and CDR2 from the germline V gene are SGHTA and FQGNSA. This CDR3 is built from 17 residues. The CDR3 DNA reads TGTGCCAGCAGCCATCCTTACAGGGTTCTGAACACCGGGGAGCTGTTTTTT. It specifies CASSHPYRVLNTGELFF. The entire variable domain, with the rest obtained from reference TRBV7-2 and TRBJ2-2, is as follows: GAGVSQSPSNKVTEKGKDVELRCDPISGHTALYWYRQSLGQGLEFLIYFQGNSAPDKSGLPSDRFSAERTGGSVSTLTIQRTQQEDSAVYLCASSHPYRVLNTGELFFGEGSRLTVL.

CDR3 nucleotides: TGTGCCAGCAGCGGGACAGTCAATCAGCCCCAGCATTTT. This codes for CASSGTVNQPQHF. J is TRBJ1-5 and V is TRBV5-5, with 7 bases fitting TRBD1. Per germline, CDR1 SGHKS and CDR2 YYEKEE (reference sequence). The CDR3 has 13 residues. The V segment lost 4 bases and the J segment 3 bases; nucleotides outside the gene matches: 1.

The chain's CDR3 is CASSGQTNTGELFF. The CDR3 DNA reads as TGCGCCAGCAGTGGTCAGACCAACACCGGGGAGCTGTTTTTT. This rearrangement joins TRBV10-1 to TRBJ2-2; D uncertain. CDR1 is WNHNN, CDR2 SYGVQD, per germline (reference sequence). The germline V and J ends were trimmed by 4 bases and 2 bases, with 8 bases remaining between them. The CDR3 has 14 residues.

This chain connects TRBV3-1 (or the pseudogene TRBV3-2) to TRBJ1-2; D is unresolved. CDR1 is LGHDT and CDR2 is YNNKEL in the germline V gene (reference sequence). Trimming shortened V by 3 bases and J by 3 bases, and 2 bases separated the two germline ends. The CDR3 extends over 11 amino acids. This CDR3 reads CASSQDYGYTF. CDR3 in DNA: TGTGCCAGCAGCCAGGACTATGGCTACACCTTC.

In its sample, this clone was seen once. The chain uses TRBV6-5 and TRBJ1-2; unclear D gene. With 5 bases removed from V and 2 bases from J, the gap between germline ends came to 9 bases. The germline CDR1 and CDR2 sequences are MNHEY and SVGAGI. CDR3 length: 13 amino acids. CDR3 bases: TGTGCCAGCAGTCTCGGGCAGAACTATGGCTACACCTTC. This gives the protein CASSLGQNYGYTF.

The chain has TRBV9 and TRBJ2-1; D may be TRBD2 (6 bases). From germline, CDR1 is SGDLS and CDR2 YYNGEE. V was cut by 3 bases and J by 3 bases, with 10 bases left in between. The CDR3 totals 14 residues. CDR3 in DNA: TGTGCCAGCAGCGCGCCCGGGGGCTACAATGAGCAGTTCTTC. Translated, it gives CASSAPGGYNEQFF. Filled out from reference TRBV9 and TRBJ2-1, the complete variable domain reads DSGVTQTPKHLITATGQRVTLRCSPRSGDLSVYWYQQSLDQGLQFLIQYYNGEERAKGNILERFSAQQFPDLHSELNLSSLELGDSALYFCASSAPGGYNEQFFGPGTRLTVL.

V usage is TRBV11-2 and J usage is TRBJ2-2, with D possibly matching TRBD2 (5 bases). CDR3 length: 14 residues. Between the trimmed V and J ends, which lost 0 bases and 5 bases, there was a span of 7 bases. Germline V gene lookup returns CDR1 SGHAT and CDR2 FQNNGV. The CDR3 here is CASSLERGTGELFF. The CDR3 bases are TGTGCCAGCAGCTTAGAGCGAGGGACCGGGGAGCTGTTTTTT.

V gene TRBV28 combines with J gene TRBJ1-5; D is unresolved. Trimming removed 8 bases at V and 7 bases at J, with 12 bases between. The length of the CDR3 is 12 residues. The germline gives CDR1 MDHEN, CDR2 SYDVKM. The CDR3 DNA reads as TGTGCCAGCCTTTATTCAGGACAGCCCCAGCATTTT. Translation: CASLYSGQPQHF.

In regard to this clone: Within the sample, other DNA sequences also encode this same CDR3. The V and J genes are TRBV19 and TRBJ1-1, with D perhaps TRBD1 (5 bases). Between the trimmed V and J ends, which lost 3 bases and 5 bases, there was a span of 13 bases. Germline V CDR1 and CDR2: LNHDA, SQIVND (reference sequence). There are 14 residues in the CDR3. CDR3 amino acids: CASSITGGGTEAFF. As DNA, the CDR3 is TGTGCCAGTAGTATCACAGGAGGCGGGACTGAAGCTTTCTTT.

This sequence joins TRBV7-6 and TRBJ1-6, with D tentatively TRBD1 (5 bases). V was shortened by 2 bases and J by 8 bases, with 19 bases between the two germline ends. This CDR3 spans 17 amino acids. Germline values: CDR1 SGHVS, CDR2 FNYEAQ. The chain's CDR3 is CASSLLEPGREDSPLHF. In DNA, the CDR3 is TGTGCCAGCAGCTTATTGGAGCCGGGACGGGAGGATTCACCCCTCCACTTT.

This clone was counted a single time. The chain joins TRBV3-1 (or the pseudogene TRBV3-2) to TRBJ2-2; D is perhaps TRBD1 or TRBD2 (6 bases each). Germline CDR1 is LGHDT and CDR2 is YNNKEL (reference sequence). This CDR3 is 15 amino acids long. V lost 1 base to trimming and J lost 5 bases, with 11 bases between them. CDR3 loop: CASSQVVGGTGELFF. The CDR3 DNA reads as TGTGCCAGCAGCCAAGTGGTAGGGGGGACCGGGGAGCTGTTTTTT.

The chain has TRBV19 and TRBJ2-3; 7 positions match TRBD2. The V and J ends lost 5 bases and 0 bases, in that order; junction bases with no gene match: 2. Germline assignment: CDR1 LNHDA and CDR2 SQIVND (reference sequence). This CDR3 contains 14 residues. In nucleotides, the CDR3 is TGTGCCAGTAGTTGGGGGGGAAGCACAGATACGCAGTATTTT. It yields the protein CASSWGGSTDTQYF.

The J gene is TRBJ2-5, the V gene TRBV25-1, with D perhaps TRBD1 or TRBD2 (6 bases each). Per germline, CDR1 MGHDK and CDR2 SYGVNS. This CDR3 has 13 amino acids. V was trimmed by 3 bases and J by 5 bases, leaving 10 bases between them. The CDR3 spells CASSDGGTETQYF. CDR3 in DNA: TGTGCCAGCAGTGACGGGGGCACGGAGACCCAGTACTTC. Combining the CDR3 with reference TRBV25-1 and TRBJ2-5 gives the whole variable domain EADIYQTPRYLVIGTGKKITLECSQTMGHDKMYWYQQDPGMELHLIHYSYGVNSTEKGDLSSESTVSRIRTEHFPLTLESARPSHTSQYLCASSDGGTETQYFGPGTRLLVL.

The rearrangement uses TRBV9 and TRBJ2-7; no clear D. Trimming stripped 0 bases from V and 3 bases from J, with 7 bases between. Germline-derived CDR1 and CDR2 are SGDLS and YYNGEE. The CDR3 covers 13 residues. The CDR3 sequence is CASSVEVGYEQYF. As DNA, the CDR3 is TGTGCCAGCAGCGTAGAGGTCGGCTACGAGCAGTACTTC.

This chain uses TRBV7-3 with TRBJ1-2; no firm D call. The CDR3 contains 9 residues. CDR1 is SGHTA and CDR2 is FQGTGA in the germline V gene. Deletions cut 7 bases from V and 8 bases from J, with 5 bases between. For the CDR3, the DNA is TGTGCCAGCAAGGGCGGCTACACCTTC. Residues: CASKGGYTF.

V gene TRBV6-5 combines with J gene TRBJ2-1; D unresolved. The CDR3 is made up of 14 amino acids. V was clipped by 6 bases and J by 0 bases, with 9 bases between them. Germline CDR1 is MNHEY and CDR2 is SVGAGI. The CDR3 nucleotides are TGTGCCAGCAGGCCGGTGAGCTCCTACAATGAGCAGTTCTTC. This codes for CASRPVSSYNEQFF.

This chain uses TRBV13 with TRBJ2-3; 7 bases are a match to TRBD2. The J segment lost 0 bases and the V segment lost 4 bases, leaving 10 bases of the junction unmatched. Germline V gene sequence: CDR1 PRHDT, CDR2 FYEKMQ (reference sequence). This CDR3 is 17 amino acids long. Here the CDR3 DNA reads TGTGCCAGCAGCTCCCTCACTAGCGAACCTAGCACAGATACGCAGTATTTT. Amino acid sequence: CASSSLTSEPSTDTQYF.

V usage is TRBV18 and J usage is TRBJ2-7, with TRBD1 matching 8 bases. The CDR3 length is 16 residues. Germline assignment: CDR1 KGHSH and CDR2 LQKENI. The J segment lost 5 bases and the V segment lost 0 bases, leaving 9 bases of the junction unmatched. The CDR3 DNA reads TGTGCCAGCTCACCACCCCCCGACAGGGGCCTAAACGAGCAGTACTTC. Amino acid sequence: CASSPPPDRGLNEQYF.

In DNA form, the CDR3 reads TGCGCCAGCAGCTGGGGACAGGATTCCACTGAAGCTTTCTTT. It encodes CASSWGQDSTEAFF. This chain uses TRBV5-1 with TRBJ1-1; 8 bases are a match to TRBD1. The CDR3 length is 14 residues. The germline CDR1 and CDR2 sequences are SGHRS and YFSETQ. V was clipped by 3 bases and J by 4 bases; unmatched bases: 5.

This clone was found once. The chain recombines TRBV6-5 with TRBJ1-2, with a possible D match to TRBD1 (5 bases). V was trimmed by 4 bases and J by 7 bases, leaving 16 bases between them. CDR1 and CDR2 (germline): MNHEY, SVGAGI. The CDR3 totals 14 residues. CDR3 sequence (DNA): TGTGCCAGCAGTTCGCCGGGACGGCTCGCTGGCTACACCTTC. This codes for CASSSPGRLAGYTF.

The sample holds a few counts of this clone. This sequence joins TRBV6-5 and TRBJ1-1; D is perhaps TRBD1 (5 bases). The V gene's germline CDR1 is MNHEY and CDR2 SVGAGI. The length of the CDR3 is 15 residues. V dropped 0 bases and J dropped 2 bases, with 10 bases sitting between them. The CDR3 nucleotides are TGTGCCAGCAGTTACTCTTCGGGGGGAAACACTGAAGCTTTCTTT. This translates into CASSYSSGGNTEAFF.

The V call is TRBV4-1, the J call TRBJ2-5, with D perhaps TRBD1 (6 bases). The CDR3 runs to 16 residues. Germline-derived CDR1 and CDR2 are MGHRA and YSYEKL. Deletions cut 3 bases from V and 3 bases from J, with 17 bases between. CDR3 protein: CASSQPLRDTKETQYF. As DNA, the CDR3 is TGCGCCAGCAGCCAGCCCCTCCGGGACACGAAAGAGACCCAGTACTTC.

Comment on this clone: The sample carries other DNA sequences with the same CDR3. This rearrangement joins TRBV12-3 or TRBV12-4 to TRBJ2-5; D unresolved. The CDR3 extends over 11 amino acids. Trimming shortened V by 1 base and J by 5 bases, and 2 bases separated the two germline ends. The CDR3 loop reads CASSLDETQYF. CDR3 in DNA: TGTGCCAGCAGTTTAGACGAGACCCAGTACTTC.